The rows below give T cell receptor beta chains drawn from one sample of a study of molecular identifiers for immune sequencing clone quantification. MiXCR, applied by TCRdb to the PCR reads, yields one record per CDR3 protein. Of hundreds of thousands of distinct CDR3 sequences listed, roughly 24% are singletons. Sequenced material: naive CD8+ T cells from blood, with Jurkat cell RNA spiked in. The receptors were sampled from a human donor in good health. Some libraries in this study had Jurkat cell RNA spiked in. CDR3s include the opening cysteine and the closing phenylalanine or tryptophan. The D gene is left open where the match is weak. Not all rows give a size; the values are once, few, many and, for expanded clones, a class.

size | D | J | V | DNA | CDR3
once | NA | TRBJ2-3 | TRBV2 | TGTGCCAGCAGTGAAGTTGGACGATCCACAGGTACGCAGTATTTT | CASSEVGRSTGTQYF
NA | NA | TRBJ1-5 | TRBV6-9 | TGTGCCAGCAGTTTCGGACAGAGATTTAATCAGCCCCAGCATTTT | CASSFGQRFNQPQHF
many | NA | TRBJ2-7 | TRBV28 | TGTGCCAGCAGTTTGGGTGTCAGAGGCTACGAGCAGTACTTC | CASSLGVRGYEQYF
few | NA | TRBJ1-1 | TRBV6-2/TRBV6-3 | TGTGCCAGCCGACCGACCGGGAACGAAGCTTTCTTT | CASRPTGNEAFF
NA | NA | TRBJ2-3 | TRBV4-3 | TGCGCCAGCAGCCAAGTGCGGTCAGATACGCAGTATTTT | CASSQVRSDTQYF
many | NA | TRBJ2-7 | TRBV4-3 | TGCGCCAGCAGCCCCTCAGCCCAGGGCTCCTACGAGCAGTACTTC | CASSPSAQGSYEQYF
few | NA | TRBJ2-7 | TRBV27 | TGTGCCAGCAGTACTCGCCTGAGCTCCTACGAGCAGTACTTC | CASSTRLSSYEQYF
many | NA | TRBJ1-1 | TRBV6-1 | TGTGCCAGCAGTAAACTGGGTGAAGCTTTCTTT | CASSKLGEAFF
once | NA | TRBJ2-7 | TRBV7-2 | TGTGCCAGCAGCGTACCCGGGATCTCCTACGAGCAGTACTTC | CASSVPGISYEQYF
NA | NA | TRBJ1-1 | TRBV11-2 | TGTGCCAGCAGCGGCAATGAAGCTTTCTTT | CASSGNEAFF
few | NA | TRBJ1-1 | TRBV9 | TGTGCCAGCAGCGTAAAGGGCCCGAACACTGAAGCTTTCTTT | CASSVKGPNTEAFF
many | NA | TRBJ2-7 | TRBV19 | TGTGCCAGTGCCGTGGGCCCATCAGCCGAGCAGTACTTC | CASAVGPSAEQYF
NA | NA | TRBJ1-3 | TRBV9 | TGTGCCAGCAGCGCGGGAAACACCGTATATTTT | CASSAGNTVYF
few | NA | TRBJ2-3 | TRBV20-1 | TGCAGTGCTAGAGATTGGTCAGGGACTAGCACAGATACGCAGTATTTT | CSARDWSGTSTDTQYF
NA | NA | TRBJ1-4 | TRBV7-9 | TGTGCCAGCAGCTCCAATAAAAGACAGGCAACTAATGAAAAACTGTTTTTT | CASSSNKRQATNEKLFF
few | NA | TRBJ2-5 | TRBV3-1 | TGTGCCAGCAGGGGGCTATTGGAGACCCAGTACTTC | CASRGLLETQYF
many | NA | TRBJ2-5 | TRBV28 | TGTGCCAGCAGTTCCGGACTCGGATCGGGGACCCAGTACTTC | CASSSGLGSGTQYF
few | TRBD2 | TRBJ2-1 | TRBV19 | TGTGCCAGTAGTATTGGGGGGGGGTATGAGCAGTTCTTC | CASSIGGGYEQFF
many | NA | TRBJ2-2 | TRBV5-3 | TGTGCCAGAGAAGTCTGTCTGTCTCTCACCGGGGAGCTGTTTTTT | CAREVCLSLTGELFF
many | NA | TRBJ2-2 | TRBV7-9 | TGTGCCAGCAGCCCGGGCTGTTTT | CASSPGCF
few | NA | TRBJ2-7 | TRBV29-1 | TGCAGCGTTGAGAGGTCCAACTCCTACGAGCAGTACTTC | CSVERSNSYEQYF
few | TRBD1 | TRBJ2-1 | TRBV6-5 | TGTGCCAGCAGTCCCGGGACAGGCAACTACAATGAGCAGTTCTTC | CASSPGTGNYNEQFF
few | NA | TRBJ1-1 | TRBV19 | TGTGCCAGTAGAGACGGTGACACTGAAGCTTTCTTT | CASRDGDTEAFF
few | TRBD1 | TRBJ1-6 | TRBV27 | TGTGCCAGCACCAAACAGGGGGCACAATCACCCCTCCACTTT | CASTKQGAQSPLHF
many | NA | TRBJ2-7 | TRBV29-1 | TGCAGCGTTGGAGGGGGAGCTGGGTACGAGCAGTACTTC | CSVGGGAGYEQYF
NA | TRBD1 | TRBJ2-7 | TRBV7-2 | TGTGCCAGCAGCGAGTCCGGGACAGGTAATCTCTACGAGCAGTACTTC | CASSESGTGNLYEQYF
NA | NA | TRBJ2-1 | TRBV7-9 | TGTGCCAGCAGCAACTCCCAACCCCGGCAGTTCTTC | CASSNSQPRQFF
NA | NA | TRBJ1-1 | TRBV30 | TGTGCCTGGAGTGGTAGCTTCGGCGTAGGTTACACTGAAGCTTTCTTT | CAWSGSFGVGYTEAFF
NA | NA | TRBJ2-7 | TRBV6-2/TRBV6-3 | TGTGCCAGCACCATCGGGACTCACAGCTCCTACGAGCAGTACTTC | CASTIGTHSSYEQYF
NA | NA | TRBJ1-4 | TRBV20-1 | TGCAGTGTTAGCGACCCCTATGCAACTAATGAAAAACTGTTTTTT | CSVSDPYATNEKLFF
NA | NA | TRBJ1-3 | TRBV9 | TGTGACAGCAGCGTAGCCCTCTCTGGAAACACCATATATTTT | CDSSVALSGNTIYF
few | NA | TRBJ2-7 | TRBV10-3 | TGTGCCATCAGTGAGTCTCCGGGGTACTACGAGCAGTACTTC | CAISESPGYYEQYF
many | TRBD2 | TRBJ2-7 | TRBV7-9 | TGTGCCAGCAGCCCACGGACTAGCGGGAGGGCCCAGTACGAGCAGTACTTC | CASSPRTSGRAQYEQYF
many | NA | TRBJ2-2 | TRBV20-1 | TGCAGTGCTAGAGGCTTTAACACCGGGGAGCTGTTTTTT | CSARGFNTGELFF
many | TRBD1 | TRBJ1-1 | TRBV29-1 | TGCAGCGATACCTCTCGGGACAGTATTAACACTGAAGCTTTCTTT | CSDTSRDSINTEAFF
NA | NA | TRBJ2-7 | TRBV4-3 | TGCGCCAGCAGCCAAGATCGTTATGTCTACGAGCAGTACTTC | CASSQDRYVYEQYF
few | TRBD2 | TRBJ2-1 | TRBV7-3 | TGTGCCAGCAGCTTAGTGAGCGGGAGCTACAATGAGCAGTTCTTC | CASSLVSGSYNEQFF
many | TRBD1 | TRBJ1-2 | TRBV5-6 | TGTGCCAGCAGCCATATCCAGACAGGGCTCGCCTATGGCTACACCTTC | CASSHIQTGLAYGYTF
many | NA | TRBJ1-2 | TRBV12-3/TRBV12-4 | TGTGCCAGCAGTTCCACCGGGACGGCATTCTTCTATGGCTACACCTTC | CASSSTGTAFFYGYTF
NA | NA | TRBJ2-3 | TRBV12-3/TRBV12-4 | TGTGCCAGCAGCCCGACTACTTTGCGCACAGATACGCAGTATTTT | CASSPTTLRTDTQYF
NA | TRBD1 | TRBJ1-5 | TRBV6-1 | TGTGCCAGCGGTGAAGTTTCTCGGCGGACCTGGACAGGTCGCAATCAGCCCCAGCATTTT | CASGEVSRRTWTGRNQPQHF
few | NA | TRBJ1-5 | TRBV13 | TGTGCCAGCAGCCAAAACAGGGAGGTTCAGCCCCAGCATTTT | CASSQNREVQPQHF
many | NA | TRBJ2-7 | TRBV5-1 | TGCGCCAGCAGCTCCGGGCAAGAGGCCTACGAGCAGTACTTC | CASSSGQEAYEQYF
NA | NA | TRBJ2-1 | TRBV4-3 | TGCGCCAGCAGCCAAGGACTCAAACCCGTGGTCCCAATAGGGCAGTTCTTC | CASSQGLKPVVPIGQFF
many | NA | TRBJ1-1 | TRBV2 | TGTGCCAGCAGTGAAGCATTGAAGGGCGAAGCTTTCTTT | CASSEALKGEAFF